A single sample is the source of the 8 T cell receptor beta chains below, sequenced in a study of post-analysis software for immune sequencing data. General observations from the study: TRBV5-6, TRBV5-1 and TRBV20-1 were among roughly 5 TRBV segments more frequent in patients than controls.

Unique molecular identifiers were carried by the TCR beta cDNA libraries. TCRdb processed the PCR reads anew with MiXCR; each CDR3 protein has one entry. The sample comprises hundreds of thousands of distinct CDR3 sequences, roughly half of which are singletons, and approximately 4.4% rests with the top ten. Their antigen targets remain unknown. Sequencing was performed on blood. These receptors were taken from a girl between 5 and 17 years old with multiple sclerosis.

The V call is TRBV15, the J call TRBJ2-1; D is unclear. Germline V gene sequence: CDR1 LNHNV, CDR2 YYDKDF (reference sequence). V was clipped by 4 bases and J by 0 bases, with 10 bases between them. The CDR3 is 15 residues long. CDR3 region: CATSNAEPSYNEQFF. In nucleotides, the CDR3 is TGTGCCACCAGCAACGCGGAGCCCTCCTACAATGAGCAGTTCTTC.

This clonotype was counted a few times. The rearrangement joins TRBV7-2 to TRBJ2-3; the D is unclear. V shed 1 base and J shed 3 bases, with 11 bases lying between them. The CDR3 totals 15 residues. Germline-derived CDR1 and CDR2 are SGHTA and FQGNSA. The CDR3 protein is CASSLDTLITDTQYF. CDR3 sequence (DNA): TGTGCCAGCAGCTTAGACACATTAATAACAGATACGCAGTATTTT.

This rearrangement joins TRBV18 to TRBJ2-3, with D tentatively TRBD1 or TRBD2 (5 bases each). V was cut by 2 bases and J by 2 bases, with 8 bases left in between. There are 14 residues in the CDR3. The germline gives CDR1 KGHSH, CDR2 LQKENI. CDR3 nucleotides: TGTGCCAGCTCACCAATCGGGGCCACAGATACGCAGTATTTT. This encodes CASSPIGATDTQYF.

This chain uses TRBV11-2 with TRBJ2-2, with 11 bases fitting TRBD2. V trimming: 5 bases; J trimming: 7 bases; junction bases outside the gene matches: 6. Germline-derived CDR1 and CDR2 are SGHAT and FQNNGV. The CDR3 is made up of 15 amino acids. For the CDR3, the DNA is TGTGCCAGCAGCGTGGGACTAGCGGAAGGCGGGGAGCTGTTTTTT. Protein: CASSVGLAEGGELFF.

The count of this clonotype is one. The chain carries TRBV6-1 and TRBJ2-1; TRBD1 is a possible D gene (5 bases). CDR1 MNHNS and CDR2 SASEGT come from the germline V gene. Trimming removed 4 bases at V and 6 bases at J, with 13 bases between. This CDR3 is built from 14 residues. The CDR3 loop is CASSGGLEINEQFF. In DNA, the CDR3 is TGTGCCAGCAGTGGGGGCCTGGAGATCAATGAGCAGTTCTTC.

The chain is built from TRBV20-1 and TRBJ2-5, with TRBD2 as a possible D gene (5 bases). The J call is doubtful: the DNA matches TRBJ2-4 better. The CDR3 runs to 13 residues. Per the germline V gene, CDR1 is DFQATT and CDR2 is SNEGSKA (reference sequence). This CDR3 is CSASRGRENIQYF. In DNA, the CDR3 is TGCAGTGCTAGCCGGGGAAGGGAAAACATTCAGTACTTC.

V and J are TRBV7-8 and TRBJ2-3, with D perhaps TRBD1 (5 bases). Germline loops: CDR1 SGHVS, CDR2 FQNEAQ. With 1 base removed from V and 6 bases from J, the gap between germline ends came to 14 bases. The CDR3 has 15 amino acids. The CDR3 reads CASSLESRWGDTQYF. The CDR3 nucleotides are TGTGCCAGCAGCTTAGAATCAAGATGGGGCGATACGCAGTATTTT.

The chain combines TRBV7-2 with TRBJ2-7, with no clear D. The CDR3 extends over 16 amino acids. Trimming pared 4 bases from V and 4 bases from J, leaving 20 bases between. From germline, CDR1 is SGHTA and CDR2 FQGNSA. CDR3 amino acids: CASSSVTRYSEYEQYF. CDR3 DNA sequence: TGTGCCAGCAGCTCAGTGACTCGATACAGCGAGTACGAGCAGTACTTC. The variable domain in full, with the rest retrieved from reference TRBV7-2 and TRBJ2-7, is GAGVSQSPSNKVTEKGKDVELRCDPISGHTALYWYRQSLGQGLEFLIYFQGNSAPDKSGLPSDRFSAERTGGSVSTLTIQRTQQEDSAVYLCASSSVTRYSEYEQYFGPGTRLTVT.